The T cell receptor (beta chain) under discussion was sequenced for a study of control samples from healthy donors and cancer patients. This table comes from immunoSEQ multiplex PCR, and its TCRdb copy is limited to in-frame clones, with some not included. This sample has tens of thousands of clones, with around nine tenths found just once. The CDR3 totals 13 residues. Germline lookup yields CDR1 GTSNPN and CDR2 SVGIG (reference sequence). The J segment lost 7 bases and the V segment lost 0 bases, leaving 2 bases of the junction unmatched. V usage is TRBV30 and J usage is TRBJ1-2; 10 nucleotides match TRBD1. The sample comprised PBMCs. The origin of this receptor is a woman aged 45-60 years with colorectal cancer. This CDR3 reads CAWSVDRGAGYTF. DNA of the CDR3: TGTGCCTGGAGTGTGGACAGGGGGGCTGGCTACACCTTC.